This T cell receptor beta chain was sequenced for a study of blood T cells in healthy people across ages. The CDR3 spans 9 residues. Germline loops: CDR1 SNHLY, CDR2 FYNNEI. Alongside a J-beta primer mix, a sample-barcoded 5' primer served in a second PCR lasting about 7 to 11 cycles. TCRdb re-derived calls from the 5' RACE reads in MiXCR, one entry per CDR3 protein. The repertoire consists of 750,000 to 1,000,000 distinct CDR3 sequences, with approximately 32% occurring once and the leading ten covering roughly a tenth. These data are also associated with another study on T cells of mothers and their children.

The chain combines TRBV2 with TRBJ2-7; the match to TRBD1 covers 7 bases. The TCR was taken from a woman aged 40-49 years in good health. The sample consisted of blood. CDR3: CGTGGEQYF. The CDR3 DNA sequence: TGTGGGACAGGTGGCGAGCAGTACTTC.